This paragraph covers one TCR beta chain sequence. These data originate in a study of shared clonotypes between healthy human individuals. Here immunoSEQ multiplex PCR was the method, and the copy in TCRdb shows in-frame clones only, minus some. Found here are some 2.1 million clones, roughly 94% of them singletons; the top ten hold 0.1% to 0.15%. This clonotype was obtained from a man aged 18 to 29 in good health. The sample was naive CD4+ T cells sorted from blood. Subset: CD45RA+ positively selected.

CDR3 in amino acids: CASSLEGRPTAEAFF. CDR3 DNA sequence: TGTGCCAGCAGCTTGGAAGGACGGCCAACCGCTGAAGCTTTCTTT. The chain joins TRBV5-6 to TRBJ1-1; D call uncertain. Trimming removed 0 bases at V and 6 bases at J, with 15 bases between. CDR1 is SGHDT, CDR2 YYEEEE, per germline. The CDR3 contains 15 residues.